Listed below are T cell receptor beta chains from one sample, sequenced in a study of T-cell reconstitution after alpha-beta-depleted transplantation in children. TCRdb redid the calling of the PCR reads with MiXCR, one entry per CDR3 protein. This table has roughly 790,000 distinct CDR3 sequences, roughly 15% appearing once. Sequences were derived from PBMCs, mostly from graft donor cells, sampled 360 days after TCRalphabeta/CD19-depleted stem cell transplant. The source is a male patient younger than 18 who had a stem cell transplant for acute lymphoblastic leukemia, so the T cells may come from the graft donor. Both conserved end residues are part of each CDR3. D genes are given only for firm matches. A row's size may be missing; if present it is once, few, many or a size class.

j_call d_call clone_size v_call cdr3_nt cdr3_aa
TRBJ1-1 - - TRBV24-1 TGTGCCACCAGTGATTTGCCGGGAGTGGGGAACACTGAAGCTTTCTTT CATSDLPGVGNTEAFF
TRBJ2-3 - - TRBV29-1 TGCAGCGCTCACCTGGTGGGGCCAGATACGCAGTATTTT CSAHLVGPDTQYF
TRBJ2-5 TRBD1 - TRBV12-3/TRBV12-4 TGTGCCAGCAGGGCGGACAGGGGTCCGCAAGAGACCCAGTACTTC CASRADRGPQETQYF
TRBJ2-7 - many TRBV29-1 TGCAGCGTTGATTCCGACTACGAGCAGTACTTC CSVDSDYEQYF
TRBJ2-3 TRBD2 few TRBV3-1 TGTGCCAGCAGCCAAGTTATTAAGCGGGAGAACTCAGATACGCAGTATTTT CASSQVIKRENSDTQYF
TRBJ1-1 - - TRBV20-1 TGCAGTGCTAGTGCCGGCGAGGGGGCTGAAGCTTTCTTT CSASAGEGAEAFF
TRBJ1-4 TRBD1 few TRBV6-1 TGTGCCAGCAGCACAACAGGGGGGGATGAAAAACTGTTTTTT CASSTTGGDEKLFF
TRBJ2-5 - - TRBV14 TGTGCCAGCAGCCAAGACTGGTTTGGTGAGACCCAGTACTTC CASSQDWFGETQYF
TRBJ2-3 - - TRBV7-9 TGTGCCAGCAGCTGGTTGGCCGGCACAGATACGCAGTATTTT CASSWLAGTDTQYF
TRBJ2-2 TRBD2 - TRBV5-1 TGCGCCAGCAAGGGACTAGCGGGAGATTGGGACACCGGGGAGCTGTTTTTT CASKGLAGDWDTGELFF
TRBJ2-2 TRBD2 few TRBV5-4 TGTGCCAGCAGCTCTCATACGGGACTAGCGGGAGAAGTAGCTGACCCCGGGGAGCTGTTTTTT CASSSHTGLAGEVADPGELFF
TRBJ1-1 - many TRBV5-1 TGCGCCAGCAGCCCTCGACTCGGGGCTGGGAACACTGAAGCTTTCTTT CASSPRLGAGNTEAFF
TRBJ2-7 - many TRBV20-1 TGCAGTGCTGGGCTTGCGACCGAGCAGTACTTC CSAGLATEQYF
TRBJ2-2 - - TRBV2 TGTGCCAGCGGGCGGGATGGACCATCCGGGGAGCTGTTTTTT CASGRDGPSGELFF
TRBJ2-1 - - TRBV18 TGTGCCAGCCAATTCCCGGCGGCAGAATACAATGAGCAGTTCTTC CASQFPAAEYNEQFF
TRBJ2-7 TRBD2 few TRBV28 TGTGCCAGCAGCCGAGCGGGAGGGCCGGGCGAGCAGTACTTC CASSRAGGPGEQYF
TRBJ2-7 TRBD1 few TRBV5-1 TGCGCCAGCAGCTTGGATTCGGGACAGGGGGTCTACGAGCAGTACTTC CASSLDSGQGVYEQYF
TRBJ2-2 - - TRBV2 TGTGCCAGCGGGGGACGGGACACCGGGGAGCTGTTTTTT CASGGRDTGELFF
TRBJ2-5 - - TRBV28 TGTGCCAGCAGTTTTTTCGGGGTGACAATGGAGACCCAGTACTTC CASSFFGVTMETQYF
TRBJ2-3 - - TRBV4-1 TGCGCCAGCAGCCAAGGAGAGTCAGATACGCAGTATTTT CASSQGESDTQYF
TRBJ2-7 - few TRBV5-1 TGCGCCAGCAGCTCGGAGGTGGACATATCAGGCAACGAGCAGTACTTC CASSSEVDISGNEQYF
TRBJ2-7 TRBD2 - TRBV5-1 TGCGCCAGCAGCTTGGCCCCGGGACTAGCGGGAGTCGAGCAGTACTTC CASSLAPGLAGVEQYF
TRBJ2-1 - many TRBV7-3 TGTGCCAGCAGCCCCACTTCCAGCTCCTACAATGAGCAGTTCTTC CASSPTSSSYNEQFF
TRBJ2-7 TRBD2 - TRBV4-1 TGCGCCAGCAGCCTCCCGGGACTAGCGGGAGACGAGCAGTACTTC CASSLPGLAGDEQYF
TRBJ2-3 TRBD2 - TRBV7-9 TGTGCCAGCAGCTTACGAGCGGGAGGGTTTCGCACAGATACGCAGTATTTT CASSLRAGGFRTDTQYF
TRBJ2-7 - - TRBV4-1 TGCGCCAGCAGCCAAGTGGCCCGTTTTGGCGGGACATCCTACGAGCAGTACTTC CASSQVARFGGTSYEQYF
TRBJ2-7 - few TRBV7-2 TGTGCCAGCAACCGAAGAACAGGACAGAGCTCCTACGAGCAGTACTTC CASNRRTGQSSYEQYF
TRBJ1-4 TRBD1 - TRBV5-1 TGCGCCAGCAAGGAGGTGACAGGGTTTGAAAAACTGTTTTTT CASKEVTGFEKLFF
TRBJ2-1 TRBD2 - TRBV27 TGTGCCAGCAGTTTCCGGGGGGGTACTAGCCCCAATGAGCAGTTCTTC CASSFRGGTSPNEQFF
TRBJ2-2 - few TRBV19 TGTGCCAGTAGTATAGGCACCAGGTACACCGGGGAGCTGTTTTTT CASSIGTRYTGELFF
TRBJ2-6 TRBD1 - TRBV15 TGTGCCACCAGCAGAGTATTAGACAGGGCGTCGGCCAACGTCCTGACTTTC CATSRVLDRASANVLTF